This T cell receptor beta chain was captured in a study of T cell responses to AZD1222 COVID-19 vaccine. Unmatched junction bases numbered 6, after V lost 3 bases and J lost 3 bases. The CDR3 is 14 amino acids. CDR1 and CDR2 from the germline V gene are DFQATT and SNEGSKA (reference sequence). As for this clone: The target antigen is unknown.

Findings and caveats of the study: The study found Spike-specific TCR breadth and depth rose after two AZD1222 doses.

Data came from immunoSEQ multiplex PCR; TCRdb stores just in-frame clones and leaves some out. This sample yields more than 80,000 clones, of which approximately 85% are seen a single time; over 10% belongs to the top ten. The sample consisted of peripheral blood, taken 28 days after the second AZD1222 dose. The clonotype was recovered from an adult who received the AZD1222 COVID-19 vaccine. The chain combines TRBV20-1 with TRBJ2-7; 9 bases are a match to TRBD2. CDR3 protein: CSASPTSGYYEQYF. CDR3 DNA: TGCAGTGCTAGTCCGACTAGCGGTTACTACGAGCAGTACTTC.